The source of this T cell receptor (beta chain) is a study of Ad26.COV2.S vaccination and SARS-CoV-2 variants. Whole-study context: It was the COV1001 Ad26.COV2.S trial arm that included the donor. The study gave Ad26.COV2.S intramuscularly, once or twice 56 days apart.

Sequenced by immunoSEQ multiplex PCR; TCRdb stores in-frame clones only, minus some. The sample gives some 460,000 clones, 80% to 90% of which show up once; about 1.5% is in the top ten. Of note for this clone: Its antigen is currently unknown.

Specified treatment: roughly 18 received Ad26.COV2.S at low or high dose, single or two shots; 5 received placebo; per-sample allocation not given. Collection of samples fell on day 63 after the first vaccine or placebo injection. The CDR3 is 16 residues long. Per the germline V gene, CDR1 is LGHNA and CDR2 is YSLEER. V dropped 0 bases and J dropped 5; count of bases not matched to a gene: 3. Study-wide results and limits: Measurement of non-spike TCR breadth gave similar results in vaccine and placebo recipients. Greater spike-specific TCR breadth was seen in vaccine recipients than in placebo recipients.

The V call is TRBV4-3, the J call TRBJ2-1, with TRBD2 matching 11 bases. The sequence came from a person between 18 and 65 years old who received the Ad26.COV2.S COVID-19 vaccine or a placebo. Sequenced material: peripheral blood, taken in a trial of Ad26.COV2.S vaccine versus placebo. CDR3 sequence (DNA): TGCGCCAGCAGCCAAGATGTGGGACTAGCGGACAATGAGCAGTTCTTC. It translates to CASSQDVGLADNEQFF.